Sequencing of this T cell receptor beta chain was carried out in a study of early T cells in non-severe SARS-CoV-2 infection. Across the study: Chains were unpaired, as sequencing was done on bulk RNA from unsorted whole blood. Notes on the study in general: Clonotype matching in VDJdb favored anti-spike CD8 responses and did not capture private and CD4 specificities.

Points on this clonotype: Its cognate antigen is unknown.

Individual cDNA molecules each received unique molecular identifiers attached to them. Via MiXCR, TCRdb re-called the 5' RACE reads, giving one row per CDR3 protein. This table holds tens of thousands of distinct CDR3 sequences, roughly 12% found once. The V and J ends lost 3 bases and 4 bases, in that order; junction bases with no gene match: 8. CDR3 length: 15 amino acids. Germline V gene lookup returns CDR1 SGDLS and CDR2 YYNGEE. Sequencing used whole blood. This sequence was found in an adult who was a healthcare worker with PCR-confirmed SARS-CoV-2 infection or an uninfected control (not recorded which). The V call is TRBV9, the J call TRBJ1-2, with TRBD1 matching over 8 bases. CDR3 in DNA: TGTGCCAGCAGCGCCGGGACAGGTGGACTCTATGGCTACACCTTC. It is translated as CASSAGTGGLYGYTF.